This T cell receptor (beta chain) was identified during a study of T cell repertoires in cytomegalovirus infection (dated by TCRdb to the late 2010s). With regard to the full study: Recently identified HLA-C-restricted CMV epitopes, whose presentation resists viral immunomodulation, were targeted by peptide stimulations together with well-studied HLA-B-restricted epitopes. Donor HLA type was relevant to the analysis, because carriage of CMV infection together with the matching HLA type was indicated by public TCR beta signatures.

This specimen's treatment or condition label, interpreted: in vitro stimulation with specific CMV peptide epitopes to enrich CMV-specific T cells. V is reduced by 3 bases and J by 0 bases, leaving a spacing of 8 bases between them. From its cysteine to its phenylalanine, the CDR3 spans 14 amino acids. Only the CDR3 portion is preserved as DNA: 42 bases, with reading frame beginning at the first base. For CDR1 and CDR2, the germline V gene lists SNHLY and FYNNEI. Instrument used: Illumina HiSeq 1500. The public reads were reprocessed in TCRdb via fastp at Q25 and MiXCR, keeping in-frame beta chains. All rows with the same CDR3 protein become a single entry with the most common DNA and genes. The sample table holds approximately 730,000 distinct CDR3 sequences, of which almost 30% were seen once. The ten largest account for about an eighth of the sample. Notes on this clonotype: Its antigen is still unknown. No qualities accompany the bases; no much larger clone lies one base away.

Overall study results and their limits: Cumulative frequency of public TCR beta family members discriminated carriers of CMV infection plus the relevant HLA type in this cohort and an independent 352-donor cohort. The ex vivo response was dominated by HLA-C-restricted CMV-specific TCR beta clonotypes, which also provided the single most frequent clonotype in two of eight donors.

The sequence links TRBV2 to TRBJ1-1; the D gene is unclear. The sample was cultured CD8+ T cells from PBMCs, taken from culture after CMV antigen stimulation. The TCR originated in a human donor in good health (CMV status not recorded). Some clones in this sample may be carry-over from other donors' samples. Read as DNA, the sequence is TGTGCCAGCAGTGATAAGAAAATGAACACTGAAGCTTTCTTT. Its amino acids are CASSDKKMNTEAFF.